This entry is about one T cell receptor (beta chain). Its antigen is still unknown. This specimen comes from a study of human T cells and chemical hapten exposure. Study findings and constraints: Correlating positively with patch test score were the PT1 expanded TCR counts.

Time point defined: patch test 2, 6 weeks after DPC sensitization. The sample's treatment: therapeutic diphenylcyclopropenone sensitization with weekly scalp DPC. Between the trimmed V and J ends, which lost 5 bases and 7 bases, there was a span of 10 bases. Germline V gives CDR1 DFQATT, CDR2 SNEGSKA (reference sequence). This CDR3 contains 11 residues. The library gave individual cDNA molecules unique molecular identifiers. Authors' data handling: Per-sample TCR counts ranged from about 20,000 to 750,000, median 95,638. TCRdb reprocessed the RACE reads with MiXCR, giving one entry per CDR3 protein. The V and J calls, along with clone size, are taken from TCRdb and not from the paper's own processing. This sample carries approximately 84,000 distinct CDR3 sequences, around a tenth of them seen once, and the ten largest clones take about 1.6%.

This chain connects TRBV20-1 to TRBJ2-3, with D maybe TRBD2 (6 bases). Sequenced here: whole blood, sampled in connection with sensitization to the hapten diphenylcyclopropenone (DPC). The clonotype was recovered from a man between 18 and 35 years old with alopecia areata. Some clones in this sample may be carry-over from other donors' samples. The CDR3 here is CSAGRGNTQYF. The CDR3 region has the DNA TGCAGTGCTGGACGGGGGAATACGCAGTATTTT.